This T cell receptor beta chain comes out of a study of control samples from healthy donors and cancer patients. The data were produced by immunoSEQ multiplex PCR, yet TCRdb's version contains in-frame clones alone and is incomplete. Here the sample spans about 190,000 clones, about 90% being singletons. CDR3 size: 16 residues. Germline CDR1 is SQVTM and CDR2 is ANQGSEA. J lost 5 bases, V lost 3 bases, and 9 bases had no gene match. The source material was blood. The rearrangement joins TRBV29-1 to TRBJ2-2; 10 nucleotides line up with TRBD2. This TCR came from a man aged 25-45 years in good health. In DNA form, the CDR3 reads TGCAGCGTTGACGCAACTAGCGGGGTCGGTACCGGGGAGCTGTTTTTT. It codes for CSVDATSGVGTGELFF.